This T cell receptor (beta chain) emerged from a study of technical replicates of blood from a few donors (TCRdb year 2017). Trimming removed 7 bases from V and 10 bases from J, leaving 19 bases between the germline ends. The germline V gene yields MGHDK for CDR1 and SYGVNS for CDR2. Its CDR3 holds 13 amino acids, cysteine through phenylalanine. Only CDR3 DNA is held: 39 bases, read in frame from base 1. As to this clone: Its target antigen remains unknown. No base-level quality is on record; no much larger clone is a single base apart.

Library creation used the immunoSEQ multiplex PCR assay. TCRdb's version of the immuneACCESS table is confined to in-frame rearrangements and falls short of the full clone set. An unresolved V gene accounts for under half of the shortfall where checked; the remainder is of unknown origin. Recorded for this sample are about 73,000 clones; 93% of them occurred a single time. About 0.26% of the sample belongs to the ten largest clones. The specimen sequenced was T cells isolated from PBMCs. This sequence was found in a human donor in good health. This chain joins TRBV25-1 to TRBJ1-1; TRBD1 is possibly the D segment (6 matching bases). CDR3 sequence: CASTLAGAARAFF. In nucleotide form, the sequence is TGTGCCAGCACTCTTGCGGGGGCGGCTCGAGCTTTCTTT.